This T cell receptor (beta chain) came from a study of CD8 T cells in ankylosing spondylitis. Study-wide results and caveats: Disease-linked clones reportedly concentrated significantly in matched ankylosing spondylitis synovial fluid. Several highly homologous variants made up a TCR beta motif, and this motif appeared characteristic of ankylosing spondylitis blood.

Germline V gives CDR1 SGHTA, CDR2 FQGNSA. With 5 bases clipped from V and 8 bases from J, the junction kept 9 bases outside the gene matches. This CDR3 has 13 amino acids. In this sample, this clonotype turned up a few times. Its antigen is still unknown. Using quantitative 5'-RACE with molecular barcodes, the authors made TCR beta libraries. TCRdb independently ran MiXCR on the 5' RACE reads; one entry per CDR3 protein. Of 470,000 or so distinct CDR3 sequences listed, roughly 27% are singletons. The receptor was isolated from a male donor with ankylosing spondylitis. The chain employs TRBV7-2 and TRBJ2-7; 7 nucleotides match TRBD2. Sample: blood, either unsorted or a sorted T cell fraction (not recorded which). The CDR3 loop is CASSQPGRVQQYF. In nucleotides, the CDR3 is TGTGCCAGCAGCCAACCGGGGAGGGTACAGCAGTACTTC. The whole variable domain, remainder taken from reference TRBV7-2 and TRBJ2-7, is GAGVSQSPSNKVTEKGKDVELRCDPISGHTALYWYRQSLGQGLEFLIYFQGNSAPDKSGLPSDRFSAERTGGSVSTLTIQRTQQEDSAVYLCASSQPGRVQQYFGPGTRLTVT.